This note documents a single T cell receptor (beta chain) sequence. RNA, at about 0.45 to 1 ug, was reverse transcribed with random hexamers. MiXCR, applied by TCRdb to the immunoSEQ multiplex PCR reads, yields one record per CDR3 protein. Of 120,000 to 150,000 distinct CDR3 sequences in the sample, approximately 94% are singletons; the top ten hold approximately 0.08%. The data were taken from a study of CD8 T cells in Susac syndrome. Trimming pared 8 bases from V and 8 bases from J, leaving 15 bases between. The CDR3 sequence is 13 residues long. TEMRA cells underwent FACS enrichment and CD8+ and CD4+ T cells underwent negative isolation.

The chain employs TRBV12-3 or TRBV12-4 and TRBJ1-4; D is perhaps TRBD1 (5 bases). The clonotype originates from a human donor in good health. Specimen: CD4+ T cells from PBMCs. In DNA, the CDR3 is TGTGCCAGCGGGACCCAGGGAAGGGAAAAACTGTTTTTT. Amino acids: CASGTQGREKLFF.